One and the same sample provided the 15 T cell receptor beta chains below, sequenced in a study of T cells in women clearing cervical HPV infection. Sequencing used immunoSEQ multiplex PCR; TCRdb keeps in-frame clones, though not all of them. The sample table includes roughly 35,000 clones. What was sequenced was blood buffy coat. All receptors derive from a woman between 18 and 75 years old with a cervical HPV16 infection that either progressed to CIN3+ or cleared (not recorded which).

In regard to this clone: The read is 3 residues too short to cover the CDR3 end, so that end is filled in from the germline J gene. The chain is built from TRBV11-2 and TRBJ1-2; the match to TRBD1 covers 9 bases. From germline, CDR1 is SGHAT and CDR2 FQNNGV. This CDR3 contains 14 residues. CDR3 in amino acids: CASSSGTGFEDYTF. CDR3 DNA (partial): TGTGCCAGCAGCTCCGGGACAGGGTTTGAAGAC.

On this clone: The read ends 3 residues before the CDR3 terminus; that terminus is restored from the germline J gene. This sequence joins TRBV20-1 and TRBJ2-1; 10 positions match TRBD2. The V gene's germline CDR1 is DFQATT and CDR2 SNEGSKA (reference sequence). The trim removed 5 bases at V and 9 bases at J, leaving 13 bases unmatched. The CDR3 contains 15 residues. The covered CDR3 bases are TGCAGTGCTCAAGGGCTAGCGGGAGATGGGTTTGAG. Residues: CSAQGLAGDGFE. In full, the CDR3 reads CSAQGLAGDGFEQFF.

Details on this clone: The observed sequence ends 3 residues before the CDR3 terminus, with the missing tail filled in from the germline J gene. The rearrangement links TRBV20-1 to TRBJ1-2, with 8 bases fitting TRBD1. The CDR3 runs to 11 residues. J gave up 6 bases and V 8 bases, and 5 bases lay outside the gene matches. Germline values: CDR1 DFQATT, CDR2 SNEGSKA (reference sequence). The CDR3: CSSDRDNGYTF. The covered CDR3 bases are TGCAGTTCGGACAGGGATAATGGC.

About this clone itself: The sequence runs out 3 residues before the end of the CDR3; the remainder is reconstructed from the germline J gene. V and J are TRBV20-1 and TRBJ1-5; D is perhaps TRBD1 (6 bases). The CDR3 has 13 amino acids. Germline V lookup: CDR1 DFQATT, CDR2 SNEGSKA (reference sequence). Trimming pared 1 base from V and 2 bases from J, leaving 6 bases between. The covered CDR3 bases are TGCAGTGCTAGAGCAGGGGGCAATCAGCCC. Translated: CSARAGGNQP. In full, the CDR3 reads CSARAGGNQPQHF.

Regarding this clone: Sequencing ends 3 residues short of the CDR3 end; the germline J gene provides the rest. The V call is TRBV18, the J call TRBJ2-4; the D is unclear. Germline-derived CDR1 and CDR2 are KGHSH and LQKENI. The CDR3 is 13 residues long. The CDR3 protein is CASSPDPNYGQYF. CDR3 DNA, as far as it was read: TGTGCCAGCTCACCAGACCCGAACTATGGT. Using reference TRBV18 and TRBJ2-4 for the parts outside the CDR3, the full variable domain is NAGVMQNPRHLVRRRGQEARLRCSPMKGHSHVYWYRQLPEEGLKFMVYLQKENIIDESGMPKERFSAEFPKEGPSILRIQQVVRGDSAAYFCASSPDPNYGQYFGAGTRLSVL.

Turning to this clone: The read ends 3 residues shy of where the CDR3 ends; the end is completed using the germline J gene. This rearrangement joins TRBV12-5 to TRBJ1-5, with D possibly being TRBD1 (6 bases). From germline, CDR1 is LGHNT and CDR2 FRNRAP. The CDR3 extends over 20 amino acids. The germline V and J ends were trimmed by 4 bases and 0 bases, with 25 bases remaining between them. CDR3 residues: CASGSLRTEEQNTSNQPQHF. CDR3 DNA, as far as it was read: TGTGCTAGTGGTTCCTTAAGGACAGAAGAACAAAATACTAGCAATCAGCCC.

The CDR3 spells CSASDTSGRYNSPLHF. Incomplete CDR3 DNA: TGCAGTGCTTCTGACACGTCAGGGCGGTATAATTCACCC. The chain carries TRBV20-1 and TRBJ1-6; the D gene is possibly TRBD1 (5 bases). The read falls 3 residues short of the CDR3 end, and the missing part is taken from the germline J gene. CDR3 length: 16 amino acids. Trimming removed 5 bases from V and 4 bases from J, with 18 bases in between. Germline CDR1 DFQATT, CDR2 SNEGSKA (reference sequence).

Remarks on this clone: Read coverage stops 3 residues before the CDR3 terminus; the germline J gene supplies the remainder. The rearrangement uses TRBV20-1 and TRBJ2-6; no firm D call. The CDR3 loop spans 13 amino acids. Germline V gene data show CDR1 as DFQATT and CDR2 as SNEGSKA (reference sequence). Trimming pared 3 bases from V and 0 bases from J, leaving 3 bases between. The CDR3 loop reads CSASNSGANVLTF. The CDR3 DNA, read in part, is TGCAGTGCTAGTAACTCTGGGGCCAACGTC.

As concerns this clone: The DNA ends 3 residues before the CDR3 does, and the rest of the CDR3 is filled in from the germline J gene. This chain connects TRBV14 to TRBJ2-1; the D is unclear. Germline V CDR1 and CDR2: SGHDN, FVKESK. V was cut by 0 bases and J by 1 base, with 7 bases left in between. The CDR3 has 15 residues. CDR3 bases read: TGTGCCAGCAGCCAAGATCCGCAGTCCTACAATGAG. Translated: CASSQDPQSYNE. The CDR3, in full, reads CASSQDPQSYNEQFF.

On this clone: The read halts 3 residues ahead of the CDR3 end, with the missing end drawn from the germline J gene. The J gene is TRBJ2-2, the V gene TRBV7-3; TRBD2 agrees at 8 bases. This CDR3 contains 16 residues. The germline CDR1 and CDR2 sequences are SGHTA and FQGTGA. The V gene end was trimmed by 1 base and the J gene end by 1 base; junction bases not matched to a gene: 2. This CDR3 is CASSLIAGRNTGELFF. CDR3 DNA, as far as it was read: TGTGCCAGCAGCTTAATAGCGGGGAGGAACACCGGGGAG.

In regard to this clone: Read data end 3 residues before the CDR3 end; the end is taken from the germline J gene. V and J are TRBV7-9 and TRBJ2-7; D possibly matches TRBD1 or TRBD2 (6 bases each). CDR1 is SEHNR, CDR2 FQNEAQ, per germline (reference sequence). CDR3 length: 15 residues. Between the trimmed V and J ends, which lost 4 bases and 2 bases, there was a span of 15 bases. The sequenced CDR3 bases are TGTGCCAGCAGCTCTACAGGGAGGATGACCTACGAG. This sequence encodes CASSSTGRMTYE. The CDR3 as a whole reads CASSSTGRMTYEQYF.

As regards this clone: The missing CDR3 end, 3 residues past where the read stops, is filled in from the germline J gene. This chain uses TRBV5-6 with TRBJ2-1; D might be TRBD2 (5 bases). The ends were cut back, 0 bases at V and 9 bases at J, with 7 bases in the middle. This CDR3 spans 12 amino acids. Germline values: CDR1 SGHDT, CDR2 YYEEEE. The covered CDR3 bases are TGTGCCAGCAGCTTGGCCAGCGGTGAG. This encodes CASSLASGE. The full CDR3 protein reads CASSLASGEQFF.

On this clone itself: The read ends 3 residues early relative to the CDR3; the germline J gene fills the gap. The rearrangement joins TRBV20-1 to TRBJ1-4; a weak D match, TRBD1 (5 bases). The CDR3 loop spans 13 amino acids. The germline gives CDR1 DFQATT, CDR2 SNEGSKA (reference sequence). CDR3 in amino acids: CSAIGGKNSPLFF. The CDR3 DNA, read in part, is TGCAGTGCCATTGGGGGGAAAAATTCACCA.

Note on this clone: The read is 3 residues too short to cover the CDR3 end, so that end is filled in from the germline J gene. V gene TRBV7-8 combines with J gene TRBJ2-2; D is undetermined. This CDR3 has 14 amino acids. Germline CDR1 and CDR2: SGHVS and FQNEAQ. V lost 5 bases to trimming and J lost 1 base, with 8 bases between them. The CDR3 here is CASSRNRNTGELFF. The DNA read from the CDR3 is TGTGCCAGCAGCCGCAACAGGAACACCGGGGAG.

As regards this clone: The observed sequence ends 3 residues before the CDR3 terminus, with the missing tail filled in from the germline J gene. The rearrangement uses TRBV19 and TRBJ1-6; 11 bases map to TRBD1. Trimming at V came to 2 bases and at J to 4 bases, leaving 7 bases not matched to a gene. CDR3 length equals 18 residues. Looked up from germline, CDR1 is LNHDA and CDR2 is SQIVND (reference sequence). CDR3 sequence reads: CASSIRRTGGSYNSPLHF. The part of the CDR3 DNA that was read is TGTGCCAGTAGTATAAGGAGGACAGGGGGCTCGTATAATTCACCC.